This TCR beta chain derives from a study of T cell responses to AZD1222 COVID-19 vaccine. Data came from immunoSEQ multiplex PCR; TCRdb stores just in-frame clones and leaves some out. Among approximately 140,000 clones listed, around 90% were seen once. Study-level points and caveats: At study baseline, merely five or six AZD1222 recipients were seropositive. Spike as a whole was targeted by vaccine-associated CD4 TCRs, dominant at 160-218 and 743-854. Donors skewed white British and female; clonal diversity was possibly underestimated. Without day 14 samples, only post-peak T cell repertoires were studied.

Trimming removed 3 bases at V and 0 bases at J, with 0 bases between. The CDR3 is 12 residues long. Of note for this clone: The target antigen is unknown. This specimen includes other DNA sequences encoding the same CDR3.

This receptor was taken from an adult who received the MenACWY meningococcal vaccine as a control. The input for sequencing was peripheral blood, taken 28 days after the second dose of the MenACWY control vaccine. The chain couples TRBV12-3 or TRBV12-4 to TRBJ1-5; no clear D gene. The CDR3 DNA reads as TGTGCCAGCAGTTTTAGCAATCAGCCCCAGCATTTT. This codes for CASSFSNQPQHF.